This T cell receptor beta chain came from a study of blood T cell repertoires in COVID-19. Study as a whole: Samples came from the United States, Italy and Spain, spanning acute and convalescent COVID-19. In each case, the material was cDNA or gDNA derived from T cells, B-cell-depleted T cells, or PBMCs.

Germline CDR1 and CDR2: SNHLY and FYNNEI. V lost 6 bases and J lost 6, with 12 bases in between. This CDR3 has 14 residues. In the study's own analysis: Cell counts per sample came from amplifying reference gene primers. Profiled with immunoSEQ multiplex PCR; TCRdb holds only in-frame clones, not every one. V and J calls plus clone size are reproduced from that table; the DNA served to infer D and trimming. The sample records hundreds of thousands of clones, 70% to 85% being singletons. V is TRBV2 and J is TRBJ1-6; D may be TRBD1 (5 bases). Source material: peripheral blood. The clonotype comes from a man older than 75 with acute or convalescent COVID-19. DNA for the CDR3: TGTGCCAGCAGCCGGACAACTCTTAATTCACCCCTCCACTTT. This encodes CASSRTTLNSPLHF.